The sequence of this TCR beta chain was determined in a study of cytomegalovirus exposure and HLA in healthy donors. Background on the study: Out of 398 genotyped donors, 81% belonged to the Caucasian-associated ancestry cluster. Findings and limits, study-wide: Later analysis found that TCR beta chains associated with HLA were more clonally expanded than other, equally common chains. There was a cluster of highly shared sequence variants that was likely a sequencing artifact.

The PCR employed 60 Vbeta primers together with 13 Jbeta primers. Using immunoSEQ multiplex PCR, the repertoire was profiled, and TCRdb retains in-frame clones only, with some absent. The sample carries 150,000 to 200,000 clones, approximately 83% recorded once. Between the trimmed V and J ends, which lost 3 bases and 1 base, there was a span of 13 bases. CDR1 and CDR2 from the germline V gene are SGHTA and FQGNSA. The CDR3 runs 15 residues. In regard to this clone: What it binds is unknown.

This sequence originates from a male donor in good health and CMV-seronegative. The sample was PBMCs. V gene TRBV7-2 combines with J gene TRBJ2-7; D remains ambiguous. CDR3 coding DNA: TGTGCCAGCAGCTTCGGTGGTCCCACTTCCTACGAGCAGTACTTC. This codes for CASSFGGPTSYEQYF.